These 5 T cell receptor beta chains were sequenced from one sample in a study of CD8 T cells in ankylosing spondylitis. Each CDR3 protein gets one entry after TCRdb re-called the 5' RACE reads with MiXCR. The data contain about 400,000 distinct CDR3 sequences, 20% of them singletons. The sample consisted of blood, either unsorted or a sorted T cell fraction (not recorded which). Receptor source: a male donor with ankylosing spondylitis or in good health (not recorded which).

This clonotype was found many times. The chain employs TRBV29-1 and TRBJ2-1; tentative D call: TRBD1 (5 bases). V gave up 4 bases and J gave up 7 bases, with 11 bases separating them. The CDR3 contains 12 residues. Germline V gene lookup returns CDR1 SQVTM and CDR2 ANQGSEA. CDR3 region: CSVGEGVNEQFF. For the CDR3, the DNA is TGCAGCGTTGGAGAAGGGGTTAATGAGCAGTTCTTC.

This clonotype has only a few counts. The V gene is TRBV7-8, the J gene TRBJ2-3; no clear D. Germline values: CDR1 SGHVS, CDR2 FQNEAQ. V was shortened by 5 bases and J by 2 bases, with 17 bases between the two germline ends. This CDR3 contains 16 residues. In DNA, the CDR3 is TGTGCCAGCAGCGGAGTGTGGGCCGTCCTCACAGATACGCAGTATTTT. It yields the protein CASSGVWAVLTDTQYF.

This clonotype has only a few counts. In DNA, the CDR3 is TGTGCCACCAGTGATTGGCCGGGACTAGCATCCAAGACCCAGTACTTC. This translates into CATSDWPGLASKTQYF. The chain combines TRBV24-1 with TRBJ2-5; 9 bases match TRBD2. J gave up 6 bases and V 2 bases, and 9 bases lay outside the gene matches. Per germline, CDR1 KGHDR and CDR2 SFDVKD. The CDR3 covers 16 residues.

This sequence joins TRBV29-1 and TRBJ2-7, with 7 positions matching TRBD2. The J segment lost 1 base and the V segment lost 6 bases, leaving 6 bases of the junction unmatched. Germline CDR1 SQVTM, CDR2 ANQGSEA. The CDR3 length is 13 residues. In DNA form, the CDR3 reads TGCAGCGTCACTAGCGCCCTGTCCTACGAGCAGTACTTC. The encoded protein is CSVTSALSYEQYF.

The chain couples TRBV13 to TRBJ2-7; TRBD1 agrees at 7 bases. The junction had 6 bases not matched to a gene; V was cut back by 1 base and J by 3 bases. Germline loops: CDR1 PRHDT, CDR2 FYEKMQ (reference sequence). CDR3 length: 15 residues. CDR3 bases: TGTGCCAGCAGCTTAGAGGGACAGATAAACTACGAGCAGTACTTC. Translating gives CASSLEGQINYEQYF.